In this sample, the clone carrying this TCR beta chain turned up a few times. Its antigen is currently unknown. TCRbeta library preparation incorporated unique molecular identifiers. Each CDR3 protein gets one entry after TCRdb re-called the PCR reads with MiXCR. The sample lists about 1,000,000 distinct CDR3 sequences; 25% to 30% were seen once. The sample is drawn from a study of T-cell reconstitution after alpha-beta-depleted transplantation in children. Study-level results: There were some patients whose high TCRbeta diversity at day 60 came from surviving recipient T cells and thymic progenitors. Several hundred expanded graft clones reportedly supplied alpha-beta T cells about two months after transplant. T-cell counts and diversity were attributed mostly to newly produced T cells one year after transplant.

The input for sequencing was PBMCs, mostly from graft donor cells, taken 360 days after TCRalphabeta/CD19-depleted stem cell transplant. The source of this sequence is a boy under two years old who had a stem cell transplant for SCID, so the T cells may come from the graft donor.

CDR3 sequence reads: CASSSVRDREAYEQYF. CDR3 bases: TGTGCCAGCAGCTCCGTTCGGGACAGGGAGGCCTACGAGCAGTACTTC. The chain uses TRBV11-2 and TRBJ2-7; 9 bases map to TRBD1. The J segment lost 2 bases and the V segment lost 4 bases, leaving 9 bases of the junction unmatched. This CDR3 region has 16 residues. Germline-derived CDR1 and CDR2 are SGHAT and FQNNGV.